This TCR beta chain was recorded in a study of OX40 agonist ivuxolimab in advanced cancers. In the study overall: Ivuxolimab, which targeted the costimulatory receptor OX40 (CD134), was an agonistic, fully human IgG2 monoclonal antibody. Intravenous ivuxolimab was administered to patients every 2 weeks at six dose levels: 0.01, 0.1, 0.3, 1.5, 3 and 10 mg/kg. Of the 50 to 55 dose-escalation patients, hepatocellular carcinoma was present in 19, melanoma in some 15, renal cell carcinoma in 9 and head and neck cancer in 9. The dose-escalation cohort was almost 85% male with a mean age of about 58 years, ranging from roughly 23 to 90. Patients were allowed to have had prior anti-PD-1, anti-PD-L1 or anti-CTLA-4 therapy, and 40% of the dose-escalation patients had been treated with checkpoint inhibitors. Three dose-escalation patients achieved partial responses, one with hepatocellular carcinoma and two with cutaneous melanoma. The point of sequencing TCRbeta in the periphery was to test whether ivuxolimab changed TCR sequence diversity and drove clonal T-cell expansion. The paper reports the monotherapy dose-escalation portion (N = 52 patients) of the phase I ivuxolimab trial.

What the research found in general, with its limitations: After ivuxolimab, expanded clones were on average more numerous among CD8+ T cells than among CD4+ T cells. The antigen specificity of the clonally expanded peripheral T cells was not determined. In the 0.1-3.0 mg/kg groups, partial responders were among the patients with the lowest normalized peripheral clonal expansion, particularly in CD8+ T cells. Low levels of normalized T-cell clonal expansion were also shown by some nonresponding patients. Clonal expansion of both CD4+ and CD8+ blood T cells was observed from baseline to week 6 at doses 0.1 to 3.0 mg/kg.

Patients with autoimmune disease history or receiving systemic immunosuppression were excluded from the trial. Peripheral blood for TCR sequencing was collected from all dose cohorts at baseline, on cycle 4 day 1, and on cycle 7 day 1. Samples were obtained from an open-label, multicenter, first-in-human phase I dose-escalation trial of ivuxolimab. Adults with locally advanced or metastatic head and neck squamous cell, hepatocellular, melanoma or renal cell carcinoma were enrolled in the trial. Before TCR sequencing, CD4+ T cells and CD8+ T cells were sorted from peripheral blood as separate populations. For CDR1 and CDR2, the germline V gene (reference sequence) lists LNHDA and SQIVND. The junction carries 21 bases between V and J, which are trimmed by 7 bases and 3 bases respectively. The CDR3 sequence holds 17 residues, the cysteine and phenylalanine included. CDR3 DNA is the only sequence kept; it has 51 bases, read in frame from the first base.

Genomic DNA was extracted from sorted cells for sequencing of the TCRbeta CDR3 region. TCRbeta CDR3 regions were sequenced using the immunoSEQ Assay. TCRdb provides this immuneACCESS table in a form limited to in-frame rearrangements. Some clones are lacking; in checked studies, under half of them reflect an unresolved V gene, and why the rest are absent is not known. In this sample the table shows around 76,000 clones, roughly 84% of which occur a single time. 1.1% of the sample belongs to the ten largest clones. To note about this clone: The clone's antigen remains unknown. No much larger clone is present one base from it, and per-base qualities are unavailable.

This specimen was CD4+ or CD8+ T cells sorted from blood, taken in a trial of the OX40 agonist ivuxolimab. The source of this sequence is an adult with an advanced solid tumor such as melanoma, head and neck, liver or kidney cancer. The sequence links TRBV19 to TRBJ1-4; a tentative D call is TRBD1 (5 bases match). The DNA sequence reads TGTGCCAGTAAGGGACTAGGGTCGCGCGCTCCTAATGAAAAACTGTTTTTT. Translated, this is CASKGLGSRAPNEKLFF.